This record covers a single T cell receptor (beta chain). This entry belongs to a study of blood T cell repertoires in COVID-19. Study summary: Material from acute and convalescent COVID-19 was sourced from the United States, Italy and Spain. In each case, the material was cDNA or gDNA derived from T cells, B-cell-depleted T cells, or PBMCs.

Authors' data handling: Amplified reference gene primers provided the basis for estimating nucleated cell counts. Sequencing used immunoSEQ multiplex PCR; TCRdb keeps in-frame clones, though not all of them. D and trimming were read from the DNA, whereas the V and J calls and clone size are those reported in that table. The top ten clones hold under 2.5% of a sample with roughly 250,000 clones, 70% to 90% of them seen once. The CDR3 has 15 amino acids. V shed 4 bases and J 2 bases; nucleotides not matched to a gene: 5. From germline, CDR1 is MDHEN and CDR2 SYDVKM. This rearrangement joins TRBV28 to TRBJ2-7, with 10 positions matching TRBD1. This sequence originates from a middle-aged woman who had recovered from COVID-19. Sequencing input: peripheral blood. The CDR3 region is CASSSGQGVAYEQYF. CDR3 nucleotides: TGTGCCAGCAGTTCCGGACAGGGGGTTGCCTACGAGCAGTACTTC.